This paragraph covers one T cell receptor beta chain sequence. Its antigen remains undetermined. No much larger clonotype is one base removed from it; base qualities were not supplied. The time point label on this specimen signifies: newly diagnosed GD, antithyroid drugs for less than 3 months. For both TCR sequencing and RNA sequencing, RNA was extracted from PBMCs using TRIzol. The diagnosis of Graves' disease was made according to American Thyroid Association guidelines. The patients came from an endocrinology department in Xi'an, China. Each patient gave approximately 10 milliliters of peripheral blood, collected in an EDTA anticoagulant tube. Ficoll Paque Plus density gradient separation was used to isolate PBMCs, and no additional T cell sorting was done. An Agilent 2100 Bioanalyzer and agarose gel were used to check RNA quality, and a NanoDrop 2000 was used to measure RNA concentration. Libraries came from multiplex PCR. TCRdb shows the sequencer as Illumina HiSeq 4000. To build TCR beta libraries, CDR3 regions were amplified by Arm-PCR using iRepertoire HTBI primers. Gel purification was performed on PCR products prior to sequencing. The authors processed their data as follows. Gene usage analysis of CDR3 amino acid clonotypes used the approximately 62 TRBV and more than 13 TRBJ segments found across samples. COPE and FqMerger were used to merge the filtered high-quality paired reads into contigs. BLAST was used to align contigs to IMGT TRBV, TRBD and TRBJ reference genes, with CDR3 defined following IMGT. Clonotypes above 0.1% frequency were classified as highly expanded clones. Shannon entropy was used to measure repertoire diversity, and the Gini coefficient was used to measure V-J evenness. Public clonotypes were defined as clonotypes shared by more than one individual. The raw public data were reprocessed by TCRdb itself: fastp quality trimming at Q25, MiXCR clonotype calling, in-frame beta chains only. Each CDR3 protein gets just one entry, which takes the most common genes and DNA from the rows behind it. The V and J calls were not made by the authors but by TCRdb's processing. The sample table lists about 360,000 distinct CDR3 sequences, roughly 16% of them with a count of one. In total, the top ten clones hold around 20% of the sample.

The data were obtained in a study of regulatory T cells in long-lasting Graves disease (dated by TCRdb to about 2021). Some background on the complete study: Newly diagnosed Graves' disease patients had taken antithyroid drugs for less than 3 months. A total of roughly 35 samples underwent TCR sequencing: around 13 from persistent and around 20 from newly diagnosed Graves' disease patients. The study was conducted in China and was registered as a clinical trial. Peripheral blood TCR sequencing and RNA sequencing compared persistent Graves' disease patients with newly diagnosed Graves' disease patients.

The study at large found these results: Preferential use of TRBV28, TRBJ1-2 and TRBJ2-5 was observed in persistent disease, whereas TRBV20-1 and TRBJ2-1 were favored in newly diagnosed disease. The small sample size was acknowledged by the authors as a limitation that may reduce accuracy. Only the TCR beta chain was sequenced and analyzed. More public clonotypes were shared among persistent patients (around 2,600) than among newly diagnosed patients (roughly 1,000). Because the primary lesion, thyroid tissue, could not be accessed, the study looked at peripheral blood alone. Persistent Graves' disease patients showed lower TCR Shannon entropy and fewer highly expanded clones than newly diagnosed patients, suggesting clonal expansion.

Taken from cysteine to phenylalanine, the CDR3 has 14 residues. The CDR3 DNA has 42 bases and is translated from base 1. CDR1 and CDR2 are read off the germline V gene as SGHRS and YFSETQ. V is trimmed back by 4 bases and J by 5 bases, and the junction contains 6 bases that no gene match accounts for. These data were likewise used in another study, on T cells in Graves' hyperthyroidism and ophthalmopathy. Taken from the second paper: Graves' hyperthyroidism was defined as stable when no progression to ophthalmopathy occurred over 18 months of follow-up. The hyperthyroidism patients were between 18 and 65 years old and newly diagnosed, with a disease duration of less than 2 months. Exclusion was applied to patients with uncontrolled infections, other autoimmune diseases, pregnancy or lactation. Clinical symptoms, serum thyroxine and TRAb, thyroid ultrasound, and orbital computed tomography formed the basis for the diagnoses. The first round of RT-PCR for the TCR CDR3 was performed with the HTBI primer set and the Qiagen OneStep RT-PCR kit. Most expanded thyroid clonotypes (frequency above 0.001) were also detected in blood, a finding suggesting that blood repertoires may reflect thyroid immune responses. Ophthalmopathy was separated from stable hyperthyroidism by a 13 V-J signature model, with 85% to 90% sensitivity and about 84% specificity obtained in cross-validation and 80%/75% obtained in testing. In validation, progression to ophthalmopathy was predicted by the model with 55% to 71% sensitivity and under 85% specificity, a median of 6.5 months before onset. To identify distinguishing TCR V-J signatures, a discovery cohort of about a hundred patients was used, comprising 43 with Graves' ophthalmopathy and some 60 with stable Graves' hyperthyroidism. Prospective prediction of ophthalmopathy was tested in an independent validation cohort consisting of about 19 hyperthyroidism patients and 15 to 17 patients who later progressed to ophthalmopathy. The roughly 94 discovery patients were randomly split 7:3 into training and test sets. Thyroid tissue and blood T-cell repertoires from six or seven Graves' hyperthyroidism patients were also compared in the study. After sampling, hyperthyroidism patients received methimazole starting at 30 mg daily, and ophthalmopathy patients received high-dose intravenous methylprednisolone. Libraries were constructed in a second round of multiplex PCR, after which size selection and purification were performed. Libraries were sequenced paired-end with 100 bp reads on an Illumina HiSeq2000. SOAPnuke was used to process the raw data, throwing out any read that contained adapters or uncalled bases, had a mean Phred below 15, or lacked an exact constant-primer or identifier match. High-quality paired reads were merged using COPE v1.2.5, and each unique nucleotide sequence was defined as a clonotype. MiTCR v1.1 was used to align the clonotypes against IMGT TRBV, TRBD and TRBJ reference segments. Analysis was restricted to V-J combinations with a frequency above 0.0001, which covered roughly 99% of repertoires. The TCS score was defined as F50 (clonal expansion) divided by E x V (chaos), with BLOSUM62-based TCRdist calculated between CDR3 peptides within each V-J. Welch's t-statistics and random forest reduced several hundred V-J features to roughly 13, which were used in a naive Bayes classifier (R e1071). No statistical method was used to set the sample size in advance, and investigators knew the group allocation. TCR Vbeta CDR3 sequencing of 140 or so peripheral blood samples (roughly 43 ophthalmopathy, roughly 74 hyperthyroidism and about 17 progressor patients) is reported in the paper.

This chain joins TRBV5-1 to TRBJ2-5; a stretch of 9 junction bases matches TRBD1. This specimen consisted of peripheral blood mononuclear cells (PBMCs), obtained at new diagnosis, from a patient treated with antithyroid drugs. This receptor was obtained from a woman younger than 35 with Graves disease. Donor details come from another sample of the same person, matched by shared clones. The CDR3: CASSQQGAGETQYF. The DNA is as follows: TGCGCCAGCAGCCAACAGGGGGCTGGTGAGACCCAGTACTTC.